The 15 T cell receptor beta chains presented below share a single source sample, sequenced in a study of CD8 T cells in Susac syndrome. RNA totalling about 0.45 to 1 ug underwent reverse transcription with random hexamers. MiXCR, applied by TCRdb to the immunoSEQ multiplex PCR reads, yields one record per CDR3 protein. The sample yields 200,000 to 250,000 distinct CDR3 sequences, over 90% seen once. Input material: CD4+ T cells from PBMCs. These TCRs come from a human donor with Susac syndrome.

V is TRBV9 and J is TRBJ2-5; TRBD2 aligns across 16 bases. Per germline, CDR1 SGDLS and CDR2 YYNGEE. The V segment lost 4 bases and the J segment 4 bases; nucleotides outside the gene matches: 7. The CDR3 has 17 amino acids. CDR3 region: CASSPGTSGGASETQYF. The CDR3 DNA reads TGTGCCAGCAGCCCAGGGACTAGCGGGGGGGCTTCAGAGACCCAGTACTTC. Full variable domain (rest looked up from reference TRBV9 and TRBJ2-5): DSGVTQTPKHLITATGQRVTLRCSPRSGDLSVYWYQQSLDQGLQFLIQYYNGEERAKGNILERFSAQQFPDLHSELNLSSLELGDSALYFCASSPGTSGGASETQYFGPGTRLLVL.

The chain has TRBV4-1 and TRBJ2-1, with 12 nucleotides matching TRBD2. The CDR3 extends over 15 amino acids. Germline loops: CDR1 MGHRA, CDR2 YSYEKL. V shed 6 bases and J 3 bases; nucleotides not matched to a gene: 3. The DNA for the CDR3 is TGCGCCAGCAGACCGGGACTAGCGGGCTACAATGAGCAGTTCTTC. It codes for CASRPGLAGYNEQFF.

CDR3 sequence reads: CASSQQHRGGNEQYF. The CDR3, as DNA: TGCGCCAGCAGCCAACAACACAGGGGGGGGAACGAGCAGTACTTC. The rearrangement joins TRBV4-3 to TRBJ2-7; D perhaps matches TRBD1 (8 bases). The CDR3 has 15 amino acids. From germline, CDR1 is LGHNA and CDR2 YSLEER. The V and J ends lost 2 bases and 5 bases respectively, with 16 bases between them.

The gene calls are TRBV14 and TRBJ2-1; D is uncertain. Trimming cost V 2 bases and J 3 bases, with 11 bases left between them. This CDR3 is 15 amino acids long. Germline CDR1 and CDR2: SGHDN and FVKESK. The CDR3 DNA follows: TGTGCCAGCAGCCAACCTCAAGGAATCTACAATGAGCAGTTCTTC. This gives the protein CASSQPQGIYNEQFF.

The chain joins TRBV4-3 to TRBJ1-1; the D gene is possibly TRBD1 (5 bases). V lost 0 bases and J 0 bases, leaving 11 bases between the germline ends. This CDR3 comprises 16 residues. Per germline, CDR1 LGHNA and CDR2 YSLEER. CDR3 DNA: TGCGCCAGCAGCCAAGATCTAGGACAACTGAACACTGAAGCTTTCTTT. This gives the protein CASSQDLGQLNTEAFF.

This clonotype came up once. The chain has TRBV27 and TRBJ1-2; the D gene is possibly TRBD1 (5 bases). V was clipped by 3 bases and J by 7 bases, with 15 bases between them. Germline-derived CDR1 and CDR2 are MNHEY and SMNVEV (reference sequence). CDR3 length: 14 amino acids. In nucleotides, the CDR3 is TGTGCCAGCAGTTTGGGGCCGGTATCGGCTGGCTACACCTTC. Encoded protein: CASSLGPVSAGYTF.

The table lists this clonotype with a count of one. The chain couples TRBV7-3 to TRBJ2-2, with 8 bases identical to TRBD1. This CDR3 has 14 residues. Germline trimming cut 5 bases from V and 8 bases from J; bases unmatched to any gene: 7. Looked up from germline, CDR1 is SGHTA and CDR2 is FQGTGA. This CDR3 reads CASSLYQGAGELFF. In DNA, the CDR3 is TGTGCCAGCAGCCTGTACCAGGGGGCGGGGGAGCTGTTTTTT.

Here the CDR3 reads CASSLARDTGSVNSPLHF. CDR3 in DNA: TGTGCCAGCAGTTTAGCTCGGGACACTGGTTCGGTAAATTCACCCCTCCACTTT. The chain recombines TRBV27 with TRBJ1-6; possibly TRBD1 for D (6 bases). V was trimmed by 2 bases and J by 7 bases, leaving 21 bases between them. The CDR3 is made up of 18 amino acids. Germline V gene sequence: CDR1 MNHEY, CDR2 SMNVEV (reference sequence).

V gene TRBV29-1 combines with J gene TRBJ2-7; possibly TRBD1 or TRBD2 for D (5 bases each). V lost 6 bases, J lost 3 bases, and 12 bases lay in between. CDR1 and CDR2 from the germline V gene are SQVTM and ANQGSEA. This CDR3 comprises 12 residues. The CDR3 coding sequence is TGCAGCGTCGGGACCCAAGTCTACGAGCAGTACTTC. It codes for CSVGTQVYEQYF.

This chain links TRBV18 with TRBJ1-2; D call uncertain. CDR3 size: 14 residues. CDR1 is KGHSH and CDR2 is LQKENI in the germline V gene. Trimming cost V 3 bases and J 8 bases, with 16 bases left between them. The CDR3 nucleotides read TGTGCCAGCTCACCGTCGACGAGGGCGGGGGGCTACACCTTC. Translated, it gives CASSPSTRAGGYTF. The full variable domain, in which reference TRBV18 and TRBJ1-2 provide the parts outside the CDR3, is NAGVMQNPRHLVRRRGQEARLRCSPMKGHSHVYWYRQLPEEGLKFMVYLQKENIIDESGMPKERFSAEFPKEGPSILRIQQVVRGDSAAYFCASSPSTRAGGYTFGSGTRLTVV.

The chain is built from TRBV6-5 and TRBJ1-2; D remains ambiguous. The CDR3 is 13 residues long. Germline CDR1 reads MNHEY; CDR2 reads SVGAGI. V was pared by 2 bases and J by 4 bases, with 8 bases between. CDR3 loop: CASSYEQTYGYTF. The DNA for the CDR3 is TGTGCCAGCAGTTACGAACAGACCTATGGCTACACCTTC.

The genes are TRBV18 and TRBJ1-6, with D perhaps matching TRBD1 (6 bases). The germline CDR1 and CDR2 sequences are KGHSH and LQKENI. CDR3 length equals 16 residues. Trimming left V 1 base short and J 5 bases short, with 12 bases between. CDR3 amino acids: CASSPLVSGDNSPLHF. The CDR3 DNA is TGTGCCAGCTCACCACTCGTGTCAGGGGATAATTCACCCCTCCACTTT.

This clonotype has a single count. This sequence joins TRBV24-1 and TRBJ2-7; D possibly uses TRBD1 or TRBD2 (5 bases each). Trimming cost V 4 bases and J 3 bases, with 9 bases left between them. The CDR3 consists of 13 residues. In germline, CDR1 is KGHDR, CDR2 SFDVKD. The CDR3 reads CATSESGSYEQYF. The DNA for the CDR3 is TGTGCCACCAGTGAATCAGGGAGCTACGAGCAGTACTTC.

The gene calls are TRBV28 and TRBJ1-2; 7 nucleotides align to TRBD1. V trimming: 7 bases; J trimming: 4 bases; junction bases outside the gene matches: 9. Germline loops: CDR1 MDHEN, CDR2 SYDVKM. This CDR3 is built from 14 residues. The CDR3 DNA is TGTGCCAGCATCCGGGGGCAGGGGGGCTATGGCTACACCTTC. Amino acids: CASIRGQGGYGYTF.

The chain has TRBV6-1 and TRBJ2-3; perhaps TRBD1 as D (5 bases). Trimming took off 4 bases at V and 4 bases at J, with 15 bases between the two ends. Germline-derived CDR1 and CDR2 are MNHNS and SASEGT. This CDR3 has 15 residues. CDR3 nucleotides: TGTGCCAGCAGTGTGACAGCAGGGATCCCAGATACGCAGTATTTT. Its translation is CASSVTAGIPDTQYF.